A selection of T cell receptor beta chains follows, all from one sample in a study of Tregs in tolerant kidney transplant recipients. Profiling relied on immunoSEQ multiplex PCR, and the TCRdb table lists in-frame clones only, not all of them. This sample has about 110,000 clones, with 90% found just once. The material was CD4+ T cells from blood, obtained before the transplant. Every receptor here comes from a human donor who received a combined kidney and bone marrow transplant. CDR3s include the opening cysteine and the closing phenylalanine or tryptophan. Fields, in order: D gene, clone size, J gene, V gene, CDR3 DNA, CDR3 protein. A D gene is named only where the DNA matches it firmly. Size values are once, few and many counts, or a class for expanded clones, and some rows have none.

TRBD1 - TRBJ1-2 TRBV18 TGTGCCAGCTCACCCGGGACAGGGCTTTCTAGCTATGGCTACACCTTC CASSPGTGLSSYGYTF
TRBD2 - TRBJ2-1 TRBV7-2 TGTGCCAGCAGCCCTAGTCTGCGGGAGGGCCAGGGTGAGCAGTTCTTC CASSPSLREGQGEQFF
TRBD2 - TRBJ2-1 TRBV7-2 TGTGCCAGCAGCTTAGATGGGACTAGCGGGAGGGGAGGGTTCTTC CASSLDGTSGRGGFF
- - TRBJ2-7 TRBV29-1 TGCAGCGTTCAAGCCGGGACATCGGAGGCGGAGCAGTACTTC CSVQAGTSEAEQYF
TRBD1 - TRBJ2-1 TRBV7-8 TGTGCCAGCAGCTTAGGGCTTCGTGGACAGGGAATCCGAAACAATGAGCAGTTCTTC CASSLGLRGQGIRNNEQFF
- once TRBJ2-3 TRBV6-5 TGTGCCAGCCGCAGGGCGGATACGCAGTATTTT CASRRADTQYF
- - TRBJ2-1 TRBV5-1 TGCGCCAGCAGCAATCGCAGGGATTCCTACAATGAGCAGTTCTTC CASSNRRDSYNEQFF
- - TRBJ1-4 TRBV6-1 TGTGCCAGCAGTCCGGACAGACTTAATGAAAAACTGTTTTTT CASSPDRLNEKLFF
- - TRBJ2-7 TRBV5-3 TGTGCCAGAAGCTTGCCCCTTCAGGGGTCCCCTACGGAGCAGTACTTC CARSLPLQGSPTEQYF
TRBD1 - TRBJ2-4 TRBV6-5 TGTGCCAGCAGTCTGGACAGGGGTCAGGGAAACATTCAGTACTTC CASSLDRGQGNIQYF
TRBD2 - TRBJ2-5 TRBV10-3 TGTGCCATCAGTGGGGGTCAGGGAGGGGAGACCCAGTACTTC CAISGGQGGETQYF